The 32 T cell receptor beta chains below were found in one sample sequenced in a study of cytomegalovirus exposure and HLA in healthy donors. With 60 Vbeta and 13 Jbeta primers, the PCR was carried out. TCRdb's table, derived via immunoSEQ multiplex PCR, lists solely in-frame clones and lacks some. The repertoire has tens of thousands of clones, more than 85% of them found once; the top ten carry approximately 2.6%. The specimen sequenced was PBMCs. These receptors all stem from a woman aged 18 to 35 in good health and CMV-seronegative.

V is TRBV4-2 and J is TRBJ1-3; possible D gene TRBD1, 5 bases. This CDR3 region has 15 residues. The germline V gene has CDR1 LGHNA and CDR2 YNFKEQ. The V end was cut by 4 bases, the J end by 0 bases, with 10 bases between. This chain's CDR3 is CASSPGASSGNTIYF. The CDR3 DNA reads as TGTGCCAGCAGCCCTGGGGCCTCCTCTGGAAACACCATATATTTT.

The rearrangement uses TRBV29-1 and TRBJ2-1; the match to TRBD2 covers 10 bases. J was trimmed by 4 bases and V by 2 bases; bases with no gene match: 5. Germline CDR1 SQVTM, CDR2 ANQGSEA. This CDR3 is 15 amino acids long. As DNA, the CDR3 is TGCAGCGTTGAATCCCTAGCGGGAGATTACAATGAGCAGTTCTTC. This codes for CSVESLAGDYNEQFF.

CDR3 DNA: TGTGCCAGCAGCGCCGGACAGGAGAATGAAAAACTGTTTTTT. It encodes CASSAGQENEKLFF. The chain recombines TRBV9 with TRBJ1-4; TRBD1 matches 7 bases. Trimming removed 3 bases from V and 5 bases from J; junction bases left unmatched: 4. The CDR3 runs 14 residues. From germline, CDR1 is SGDLS and CDR2 YYNGEE. Combining the CDR3 with reference TRBV9 and TRBJ1-4 gives the whole variable domain DSGVTQTPKHLITATGQRVTLRCSPRSGDLSVYWYQQSLDQGLQFLIQYYNGEERAKGNILERFSAQQFPDLHSELNLSSLELGDSALYFCASSAGQENEKLFFGSGTQLSVL.

The chain joins TRBV7-9 to TRBJ1-2; no definite D call. Germline V gene sequence: CDR1 SEHNR, CDR2 FQNEAQ (reference sequence). Trimming removed 2 bases from V and 2 bases from J, with 6 bases in between. CDR3 length: 13 amino acids. CDR3 in DNA: TGTGCCAGCAGCTTACACTCCAACTATGGCTACACCTTC. Residues: CASSLHSNYGYTF.

The chain combines TRBV15 with TRBJ2-7; D not resolved. Trimming removed 1 base from V and 7 bases from J, with 8 bases in between. The CDR3 is 12 residues long. The germline gives CDR1 LNHNV, CDR2 YYDKDF (reference sequence). The CDR3 loop is CATSRGAREQYF. DNA for the CDR3: TGTGCCACCAGCAGAGGAGCTAGAGAGCAGTACTTC.

The chain joins TRBV5-4 to TRBJ1-1; D remains unclear. This CDR3 has 13 amino acids. Between the trimmed V and J ends, which lost 4 bases and 8 bases, there was a span of 15 bases. Per the germline V gene, CDR1 is SGHNT and CDR2 is YYREEE (reference sequence). The CDR3 region is CASSVGMTSEAFF. The CDR3 coding sequence is TGTGCCAGCAGCGTGGGAATGACATCAGAAGCTTTCTTT. The whole variable domain, remainder taken from reference TRBV5-4 and TRBJ1-1, is ETGVTQSPTHLIKTRGQQVTLRCSSQSGHNTVSWYQQALGQGPQFIFQYYREEENGRGNFPPRFSGLQFPNYSSELNVNALELDDSALYLCASSVGMTSEAFFGQGTRLTVV.

This chain connects TRBV27 to TRBJ1-2; 7 bases are shared with TRBD1. The CDR3 sequence is 13 residues long. The germline CDR1 and CDR2 sequences are MNHEY and SMNVEV (reference sequence). J gave up 3 bases and V 6 bases, and 4 bases lay outside the gene matches. This CDR3 reads CASRDRSYYGYTF. The CDR3 DNA follows: TGTGCCAGCAGGGACAGGAGCTACTATGGCTACACCTTC.

About this clone itself: At one boundary the junction diverges from the germline segment, which might be a read error. The CDR3 reads CSSSLGTSGKDF. The CDR3 region has the DNA TGTTCCAGCAGTTTAGGGACTAGCGGGAAAGACTTC. The genes are TRBV7-9 and TRBJ2-7, with 13 positions matching TRBD2. The germline CDR1 and CDR2 sequences are SEHNR and FQNEAQ (reference sequence). The CDR3 is 12 amino acids.

This chain links TRBV5-1 with TRBJ2-5; TRBD2 might be the D (6 bases). CDR1 is SGHRS, CDR2 YFSETQ, per germline. Trimming pared 2 bases from V and 5 bases from J, leaving 16 bases between. This CDR3 region has 15 residues. In nucleotides, the CDR3 is TGCGCCAGCAGCTTTCTCTCAGGAGGGAAGGAGACCCAGTACTTC. This codes for CASSFLSGGKETQYF.

This clone is a singleton in its sample. The V gene is TRBV9, the J gene TRBJ2-5; 7 bases fit TRBD1. Germline lookup yields CDR1 SGDLS and CDR2 YYNGEE. V was pared by 2 bases and J by 5 bases, with 6 bases of the junction left unmatched. This CDR3 spans 14 amino acids. The CDR3 spells CASSVQGVGETQYF. The CDR3, as DNA: TGTGCCAGCAGCGTCCAGGGGGTCGGGGAGACCCAGTACTTC.

On this clone itself: One junction end does not reproduce the germline sequence, and a read error may be involved. This chain joins TRBV7-9 and TRBJ2-2; D ambiguous. This CDR3 contains 13 residues. Germline-derived CDR1 and CDR2 are SEHNR and FQNEAQ (reference sequence). The CDR3 is CSSSLVSTGELFF. In DNA form, the CDR3 reads TGTTCCAGCAGCTTAGTTAGCACCGGGGAGCTGTTTTTT.

The J gene is TRBJ2-1, the V gene TRBV7-4; 10 nucleotides line up with TRBD2. V was clipped by 6 bases and J by 3 bases; unmatched bases: 8. From germline, CDR1 is SGHVT and CDR2 SQSDAQ. The CDR3 has 16 amino acids. The chain's CDR3 is CASRPTGTSVYNEQFF. The CDR3 DNA sequence: TGTGCCAGCAGACCTACCGGGACTAGCGTCTACAATGAGCAGTTCTTC. Looking up the rest from reference TRBV7-4 and TRBJ2-1 gives the full variable domain: GAGVSQSPRYKVAKRGRDVALRCDSISGHVTLYWYRQTLGQGSEVLTYSQSDAQRDKSGRPSGRFSAERPERSVSTLKIQRTEQGDSAVYLCASRPTGTSVYNEQFFGPGTRLTVL.

This clone appeared once. J is TRBJ2-7 and V is TRBV11-2; 7 positions agree with TRBD1. The J segment lost 0 bases and the V segment lost 6 bases, leaving 11 bases of the junction unmatched. Germline V lookup: CDR1 SGHAT, CDR2 FQNNGV. The CDR3 is 16 residues long. The CDR3 here is CASRLVTGWDSYEQYF. DNA for the CDR3: TGTGCCAGCAGGCTCGTGACAGGGTGGGACTCCTACGAGCAGTACTTC.

V gene TRBV27 combines with J gene TRBJ2-3, with D possibly being TRBD1 (5 bases). The CDR3 is 15 amino acids. Trimming shortened V by 5 bases and J by 0 bases, and 12 bases separated the two germline ends. CDR1 and CDR2 (germline): MNHEY, SMNVEV (reference sequence). The CDR3 bases are TGTGCCAGCAGTCCAGGGCGTCCTAGCACAGATACGCAGTATTTT. Its translation is CASSPGRPSTDTQYF.

The J gene is TRBJ2-2, the V gene TRBV4-2; a possible D gene is TRBD2 (6 bases). There are 15 residues in the CDR3. Trimming took off 8 bases at V and 4 bases at J, with 17 bases between the two ends. Germline CDR1 is LGHNA and CDR2 is YNFKEQ. CDR3 nucleotides: TGTGCCAGCTCTGGACGACTAGGACTCACCGGGGAGCTGTTTTTT. Translation gives CASSGRLGLTGELFF.

This clone has more than one count but fewer than ten. This rearrangement joins TRBV5-8 to TRBJ2-7, with a possible D match to TRBD1 (6 bases). CDR1 is SGHTS and CDR2 is YDEGEE in the germline V gene. The V gene lost 3 bases and the J gene lost 6 bases, with 10 bases spanning the gap. The CDR3 consists of 12 residues. Here the CDR3 reads CASSWGTIEQYF. The CDR3, as DNA: TGTGCCAGCAGCTGGGGGACAATCGAGCAGTACTTC.

A note on this clone: The same CDR3 arises from other DNA sequences in this sample as well. In DNA, the CDR3 is TGTGCCAGCAGCTTAGGCCATCGGGAGTCCCACGAGCAGTACTTC. Translating gives CASSLGHRESHEQYF. The V and J genes are TRBV7-2 and TRBJ2-7, with D tentatively TRBD2 (6 bases). Trimming pared 1 base from V and 5 bases from J, leaving 15 bases between. Germline values: CDR1 SGHTA, CDR2 FQGNSA. The CDR3 length is 15 residues. The whole variable domain, filled in from reference TRBV7-2 and TRBJ2-7, reads GAGVSQSPSNKVTEKGKDVELRCDPISGHTALYWYRQSLGQGLEFLIYFQGNSAPDKSGLPSDRFSAERTGGSVSTLTIQRTQQEDSAVYLCASSLGHRESHEQYFGPGTRLTVT.

The gene calls are TRBV9 and TRBJ2-1; maybe TRBD2 (6 bases). CDR3 length equals 13 residues. Trimming removed 4 bases at V and 13 bases at J, with 18 bases between. In germline, CDR1 is SGDLS, CDR2 YYNGEE. CDR3 in amino acids: CASSFGTPGYQFF. Here the CDR3 DNA reads TGTGCCAGCAGCTTCGGGACTCCCGGTTACCAGTTCTTC. Looking up the rest from reference TRBV9 and TRBJ2-1 gives the full variable domain: DSGVTQTPKHLITATGQRVTLRCSPRSGDLSVYWYQQSLDQGLQFLIQYYNGEERAKGNILERFSAQQFPDLHSELNLSSLELGDSALYFCASSFGTPGYQFFGPGTRLTVL.

CDR3 in amino acids: CASGGSLTDYGYTF. CDR3 in DNA: TGTGCCAGCGGCGGGTCTTTAACTGACTATGGCTACACCTTC. This chain uses TRBV6-1 with TRBJ1-2; D gene uncertain. Germline CDR1 and CDR2: MNHNS and SASEGT. This CDR3 comprises 14 residues. V was cut by 8 bases and J by 3 bases, with 16 bases left in between.

This chain links TRBV9 with TRBJ2-5; 7 nucleotides line up with TRBD2. CDR3 length equals 12 residues. The J segment lost 10 bases and the V segment lost 0 bases, leaving 3 bases of the junction unmatched. Germline values: CDR1 SGDLS, CDR2 YYNGEE. The CDR3 region is CASSVGGGIQYF. Written as DNA, the CDR3 is TGTGCCAGCAGCGTAGGGGGGGGGATCCAGTACTTC.

The rearrangement joins TRBV19 to TRBJ2-6; TRBD1 aligns across 8 bases. V lost 6 bases, J lost 2 bases, and 3 bases stayed unmatched. Looked up from germline, CDR1 is LNHDA and CDR2 is SQIVND (reference sequence). The CDR3 is made up of 15 amino acids. CDR3 nucleotides: TGTGCCAGTAGGCCACAGGGGGCTGGGGCCAACGTCCTGACTTTC. This encodes CASRPQGAGANVLTF.

This chain joins TRBV5-6 and TRBJ1-1, with D tentatively TRBD1 (5 bases). CDR1 and CDR2 (germline): SGHDT, YYEEEE. Between the trimmed V and J ends, which lost 2 bases and 3 bases, there was a span of 17 bases. This CDR3 is 16 amino acids long. The CDR3 reads CASSLRSGYPHTEAFF. In DNA form, the CDR3 reads TGTGCCAGCAGCTTACGTTCAGGGTATCCACACACTGAAGCTTTCTTT.

The rearrangement joins TRBV4-1 to TRBJ2-3; 13 positions match TRBD2. The J segment lost 0 bases and the V segment lost 1 base, leaving 1 base of the junction unmatched. This CDR3 comprises 17 residues. The germline gives CDR1 MGHRA, CDR2 YSYEKL. In DNA form, the CDR3 reads TGCGCCAGCAGCCAAGGGACTAGCGGGAGAAGCACAGATACGCAGTATTTT. It translates to CASSQGTSGRSTDTQYF.

The count of this clone is one. The chain uses TRBV5-1 and TRBJ2-7; D is uncertain. V dropped 5 bases and J dropped 4 bases, with 13 bases sitting between them. This CDR3 contains 13 residues. Germline assignment: CDR1 SGHRS and CDR2 YFSETQ. CDR3 protein: CASSITINYEQYF. The CDR3 DNA is TGCGCCAGCAGTATAACTATAAATTACGAGCAGTACTTC. Using reference TRBV5-1 and TRBJ2-7 for the parts outside the CDR3, the full variable domain is KAGVTQTPRYLIKTRGQQVTLSCSPISGHRSVSWYQQTPGQGLQFLFEYFSETQRNKGNFPGRFSGRQFSNSRSEMNVSTLELGDSALYLCASSITINYEQYFGPGTRLTVT.

V and J are TRBV4-2 and TRBJ2-7; tentatively, D is TRBD2 (5 bases). Germline V gene lookup returns CDR1 LGHNA and CDR2 YNFKEQ. This CDR3 is built from 16 residues. V lost 0 bases, J lost 2 bases, and 14 bases lay in between. CDR3 bases: TGTGCCAGCAGCCAAGATGGGAGTGACGGACCCTACGAGCAGTACTTC. It specifies CASSQDGSDGPYEQYF.

The chain links TRBV6-1 to TRBJ2-1; TRBD2 might be the D (5 bases). The CDR3 totals 14 residues. CDR1 and CDR2 (germline): MNHNS, SASEGT. The V and J ends lost 0 bases and 2 bases respectively, with 5 bases between them. CDR3: CASSEASAYNEQFF. CDR3 nucleotides: TGTGCCAGCAGTGAAGCTAGCGCCTACAATGAGCAGTTCTTC.

The rearrangement uses TRBV6-5 and TRBJ2-7, with D possibly being TRBD1 (5 bases). The germline gives CDR1 MNHEY, CDR2 SVGAGI. This CDR3 contains 14 residues. With 0 bases removed from V and 6 bases from J, the gap between germline ends came to 12 bases. In DNA, the CDR3 is TGTGCCAGCAGTTACTCGAGGCAGGGCTCCGAGCAGTACTTC. Its protein product is CASSYSRQGSEQYF.

For the CDR3, the DNA is TGTGCCTGGATGCATGGGGACACAGGGGGCACTGAAGCTTTCTTT. Its translation is CAWMHGDTGGTEAFF. V and J are TRBV30 and TRBJ1-1, with 8 bases aligning to TRBD1. Germline V lookup: CDR1 GTSNPN, CDR2 SVGIG (reference sequence). This CDR3 contains 15 residues. V dropped 4 bases and J dropped 4; count of bases not matched to a gene: 11.

The gene calls are TRBV28 and TRBJ1-2; D gene ambiguous. The germline V gene has CDR1 MDHEN and CDR2 SYDVKM. CDR3 length equals 16 residues. Trimming removed 2 bases at V and 0 bases at J, with 13 bases between. As DNA, the CDR3 is TGTGCCAGCAGTTTAATTCCGGTCTCGGCTAACTATGGCTACACCTTC. Its protein product is CASSLIPVSANYGYTF.

The chain carries TRBV10-2 and TRBJ2-3, with D maybe TRBD2 (5 bases). CDR3 length equals 16 residues. V dropped 2 bases and J dropped 2 bases, with 14 bases sitting between them. Germline V CDR1 and CDR2: WSHSY, SAAADI. CDR3 sequence (DNA): TGCGCCAGCAGTGAGGAGGGTCGTCGGTACACAGATACGCAGTATTTT. Protein sequence: CASSEEGRRYTDTQYF.

This clone was recorded only once. The rearrangement links TRBV5-1 to TRBJ2-3; possibly TRBD2 for D (5 bases). The CDR3 sequence is 16 residues long. CDR1 and CDR2 from the germline V gene are SGHRS and YFSETQ. Deletions cut 2 bases from V and 0 bases from J, with 13 bases between. CDR3 sequence reads: CASSLIPAASTDTQYF. CDR3 nucleotides: TGCGCCAGCAGCTTAATTCCAGCGGCTAGCACAGATACGCAGTATTTT. The whole variable domain, filled in from reference TRBV5-1 and TRBJ2-3, reads KAGVTQTPRYLIKTRGQQVTLSCSPISGHRSVSWYQQTPGQGLQFLFEYFSETQRNKGNFPGRFSGRQFSNSRSEMNVSTLELGDSALYLCASSLIPAASTDTQYFGPGTRLTVL.

The rearrangement uses TRBV5-6 and TRBJ1-1; 11 nucleotides align to TRBD1. The V segment lost 4 bases and the J segment 4 bases; nucleotides outside the gene matches: 6. CDR3 size: 15 residues. Germline V gene lookup returns CDR1 SGHDT and CDR2 YYEEEE. The CDR3 bases are TGTGCCAGCAGCGTGGACAGGGGGCTCGTCACTGAAGCTTTCTTT. The encoded protein is CASSVDRGLVTEAFF.